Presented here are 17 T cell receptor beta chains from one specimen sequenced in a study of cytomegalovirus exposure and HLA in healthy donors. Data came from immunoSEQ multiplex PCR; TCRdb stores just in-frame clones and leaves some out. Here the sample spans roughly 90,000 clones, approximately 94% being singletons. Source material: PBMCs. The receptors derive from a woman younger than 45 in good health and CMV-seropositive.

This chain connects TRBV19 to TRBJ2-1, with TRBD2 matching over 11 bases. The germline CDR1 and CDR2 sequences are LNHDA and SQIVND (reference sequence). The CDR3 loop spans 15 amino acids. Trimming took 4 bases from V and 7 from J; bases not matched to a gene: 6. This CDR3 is CASSTFSGRGNEQFF. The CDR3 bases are TGTGCCAGTAGTACCTTTAGCGGGAGGGGTAATGAGCAGTTCTTC.

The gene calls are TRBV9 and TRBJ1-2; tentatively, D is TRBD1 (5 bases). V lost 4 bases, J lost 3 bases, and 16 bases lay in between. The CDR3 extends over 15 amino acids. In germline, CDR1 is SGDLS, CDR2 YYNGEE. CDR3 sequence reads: CASSNIQGIDYGYTF. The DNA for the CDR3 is TGTGCCAGCAGCAATATTCAGGGAATAGACTATGGCTACACCTTC.

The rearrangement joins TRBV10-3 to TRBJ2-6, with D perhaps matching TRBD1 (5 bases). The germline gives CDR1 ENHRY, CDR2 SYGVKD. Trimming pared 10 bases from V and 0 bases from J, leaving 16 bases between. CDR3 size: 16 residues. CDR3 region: CATRQSIPSGANVLTF. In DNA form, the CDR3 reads TGTGCCACCCGACAGAGTATACCCTCTGGGGCCAACGTCCTGACTTTC.

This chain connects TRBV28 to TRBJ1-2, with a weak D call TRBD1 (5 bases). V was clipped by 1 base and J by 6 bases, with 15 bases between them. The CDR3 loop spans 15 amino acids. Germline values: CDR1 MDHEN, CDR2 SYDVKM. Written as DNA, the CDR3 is TGTGCCAGCAGTTTATTAACGAGGCAGGGTAATGGCTACACCTTC. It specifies CASSLLTRQGNGYTF.

Here the CDR3 DNA reads TGTGCCAGCTCACCACAAAGTCGTCTAAAGACCCAGTACTTC. Translation: CASSPQSRLKTQYF. This chain links TRBV18 with TRBJ2-5; D gene uncertain. V dropped 1 base and J dropped 6 bases, with 12 bases sitting between them. CDR1 and CDR2 from the germline V gene are KGHSH and LQKENI. The CDR3 is made up of 14 amino acids.

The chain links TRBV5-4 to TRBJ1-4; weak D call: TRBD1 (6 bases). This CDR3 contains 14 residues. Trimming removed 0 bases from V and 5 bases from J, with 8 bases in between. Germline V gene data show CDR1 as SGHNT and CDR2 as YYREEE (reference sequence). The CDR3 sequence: CASSLGQGNEKLFF. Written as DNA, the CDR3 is TGTGCCAGCAGCTTGGGTCAGGGGAATGAAAAACTGTTTTTT.

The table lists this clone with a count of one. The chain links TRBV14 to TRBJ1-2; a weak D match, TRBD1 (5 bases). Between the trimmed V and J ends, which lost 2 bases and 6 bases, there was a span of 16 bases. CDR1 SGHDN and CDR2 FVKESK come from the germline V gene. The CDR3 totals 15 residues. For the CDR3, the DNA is TGTGCCAGCAGCCAACAGGGCCCTCTTAGGGATGGCTACACCTTC. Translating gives CASSQQGPLRDGYTF.

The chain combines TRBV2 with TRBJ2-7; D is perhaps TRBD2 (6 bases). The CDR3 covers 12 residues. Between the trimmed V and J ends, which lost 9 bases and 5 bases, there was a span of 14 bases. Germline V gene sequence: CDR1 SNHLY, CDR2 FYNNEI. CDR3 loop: CASRGGSHEQYF. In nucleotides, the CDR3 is TGTGCCAGTCGTGGGGGGTCCCACGAGCAGTACTTC.

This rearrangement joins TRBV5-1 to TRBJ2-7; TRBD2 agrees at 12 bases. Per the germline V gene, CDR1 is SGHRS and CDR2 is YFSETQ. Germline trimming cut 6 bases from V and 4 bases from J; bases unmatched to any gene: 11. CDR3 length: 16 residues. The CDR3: CASKRTSGTYEYEQYF. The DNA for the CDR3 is TGCGCCAGCAAAAGGACTAGCGGGACCTATGAATACGAGCAGTACTTC.

CDR3 nucleotides: TGTGCCAGCAGCTGGTACAGGGGGTTCACTGAAGCTTTCTTT. It yields the protein CASSWYRGFTEAFF. This chain links TRBV11-2 with TRBJ1-1; 8 nucleotides agree with TRBD1. The CDR3 is 14 amino acids. In germline, CDR1 is SGHAT, CDR2 FQNNGV. The trim removed 4 bases at V and 4 bases at J, leaving 5 bases unmatched.

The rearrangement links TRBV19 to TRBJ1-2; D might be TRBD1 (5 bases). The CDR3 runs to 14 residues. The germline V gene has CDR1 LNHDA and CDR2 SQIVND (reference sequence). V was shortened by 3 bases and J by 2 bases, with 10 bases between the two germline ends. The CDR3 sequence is CASSMTAANYGYTF. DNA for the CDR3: TGTGCCAGTAGTATGACAGCCGCCAACTATGGCTACACCTTC.

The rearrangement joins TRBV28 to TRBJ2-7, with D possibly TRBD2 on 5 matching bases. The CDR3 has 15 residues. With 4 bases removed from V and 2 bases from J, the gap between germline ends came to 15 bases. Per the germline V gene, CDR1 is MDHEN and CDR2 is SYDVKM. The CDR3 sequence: CASSSGNFVAYEQYF. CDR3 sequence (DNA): TGTGCCAGCAGTTCCGGGAATTTCGTGGCCTACGAGCAGTACTTC.

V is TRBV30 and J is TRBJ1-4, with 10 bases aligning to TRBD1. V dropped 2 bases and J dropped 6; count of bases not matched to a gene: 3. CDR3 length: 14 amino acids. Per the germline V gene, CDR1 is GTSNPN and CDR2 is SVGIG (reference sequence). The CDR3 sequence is CAWSTGTGDEKLFF. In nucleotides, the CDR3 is TGTGCCTGGAGTACCGGGACAGGGGATGAAAAACTGTTTTTT.

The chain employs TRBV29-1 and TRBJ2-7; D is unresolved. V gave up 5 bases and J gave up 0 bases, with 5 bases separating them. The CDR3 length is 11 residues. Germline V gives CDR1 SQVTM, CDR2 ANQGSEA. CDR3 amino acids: CSVISSYEQYF. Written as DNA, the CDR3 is TGCAGCGTTATTAGCTCCTACGAGCAGTACTTC.

The CDR3 reads CSVEGLAGVNEQFF. In DNA, the CDR3 is TGCAGCGTTGAAGGACTAGCGGGAGTGAATGAGCAGTTCTTC. The gene calls are TRBV29-1 and TRBJ2-1; 12 nucleotides line up with TRBD2. V dropped 1 base and J dropped 7; count of bases not matched to a gene: 2. CDR1 SQVTM and CDR2 ANQGSEA come from the germline V gene. CDR3 length: 14 amino acids.

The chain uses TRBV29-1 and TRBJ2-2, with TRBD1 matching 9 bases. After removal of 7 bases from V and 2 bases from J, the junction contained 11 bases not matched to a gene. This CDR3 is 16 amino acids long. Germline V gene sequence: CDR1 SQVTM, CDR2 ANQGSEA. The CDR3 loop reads CSATPRGQGNTGELFF. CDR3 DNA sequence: TGCAGCGCCACGCCCCGGGGACAGGGTAACACCGGGGAGCTGTTTTTT.

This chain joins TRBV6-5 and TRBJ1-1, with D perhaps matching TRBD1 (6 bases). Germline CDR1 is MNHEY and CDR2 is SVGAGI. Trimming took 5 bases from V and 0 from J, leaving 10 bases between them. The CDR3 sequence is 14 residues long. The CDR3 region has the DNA TGTGCCAGCAGTCCCGGGACATTGAACACTGAAGCTTTCTTT. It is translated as CASSPGTLNTEAFF.